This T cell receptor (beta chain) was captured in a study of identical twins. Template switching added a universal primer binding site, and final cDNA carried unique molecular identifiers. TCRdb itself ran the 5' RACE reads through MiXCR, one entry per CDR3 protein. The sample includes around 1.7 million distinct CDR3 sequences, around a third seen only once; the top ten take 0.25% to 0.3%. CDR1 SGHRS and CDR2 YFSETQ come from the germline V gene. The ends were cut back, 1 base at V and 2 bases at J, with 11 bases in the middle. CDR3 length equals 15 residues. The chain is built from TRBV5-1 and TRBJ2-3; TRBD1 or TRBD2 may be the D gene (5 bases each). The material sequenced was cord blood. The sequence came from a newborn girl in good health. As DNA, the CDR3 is TGCGCCAGCAGCTTGCGGGAAGGGGCCACAGATACGCAGTATTTT. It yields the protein CASSLREGATDTQYF. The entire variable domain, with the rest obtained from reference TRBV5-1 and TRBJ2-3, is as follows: KAGVTQTPRYLIKTRGQQVTLSCSPISGHRSVSWYQQTPGQGLQFLFEYFSETQRNKGNFPGRFSGRQFSNSRSEMNVSTLELGDSALYLCASSLREGATDTQYFGPGTRLTVL.